This T cell receptor (beta chain) was captured by sequencing in a study of shared clonotypes between healthy human individuals. The overall study: A couple of women and a few men aged 18 to 49 made up the donors.

In the case of this clone: What it binds is not known.

Study-wide points: The authors expected sequencing depth to affect clonotype sharing among donors. Represented diversity (both genetic and exposure-history) was limited by the small number of donors.

CDR1 is MDHEN, CDR2 SYDVKM, per germline. The CDR3 sequence is 13 residues long. The run depth of the assay was deep. Only in-frame clones appear in the TCRdb table, and some are missing; sequencing was by immunoSEQ multiplex PCR. This sample yields 2 million to 2.5 million clones, of which approximately 94% are seen a single time; around 0.13% belongs to the top ten. This chain links TRBV28 with TRBJ2-2; no reliable D call. Sequenced material: naive CD4+ T cells sorted from blood. Subset indicated: CD45RA+ positively selected. This TCR derives from a young man in good health. CDR3 in amino acids: CVTRRYNTGELFF. In nucleotides, the CDR3 is TGTGTCACCCGGCGGTATAACACCGGGGAGCTGTTTTTT.